This T cell receptor beta chain is drawn from a study of blood T cells in healthy people across ages. Primers used in a second PCR of about 6 to 11 cycles were a sample-barcoded 5' primer and a J-beta primer mix. MiXCR, applied by TCRdb to the 5' RACE reads, yields one record per CDR3 protein. Of some 1,800,000 distinct CDR3 sequences in the sample, about two fifths were seen once. The CDR3 consists of 13 residues. V shed 2 bases, J shed 10 bases, and the junction held 4 bases outside the gene matches. The V gene's germline CDR1 is SGHTA and CDR2 FQGNSA. Study findings and constraints: Both higher diversity and more naive CD4+ cells marked long-lived donors when set against aged donors.

This clonotype was counted between two and nine times. The antigen remains unidentified. The V call is TRBV7-2, the J call TRBJ1-4; 7 positions agree with TRBD1. Source material: blood. The receptor was isolated from a human donor in good health. The CDR3 DNA is TGTGCCAGCAGCTTAACAGGGGAGGGAAAACTGTTTTTT. This sequence encodes CASSLTGEGKLFF.